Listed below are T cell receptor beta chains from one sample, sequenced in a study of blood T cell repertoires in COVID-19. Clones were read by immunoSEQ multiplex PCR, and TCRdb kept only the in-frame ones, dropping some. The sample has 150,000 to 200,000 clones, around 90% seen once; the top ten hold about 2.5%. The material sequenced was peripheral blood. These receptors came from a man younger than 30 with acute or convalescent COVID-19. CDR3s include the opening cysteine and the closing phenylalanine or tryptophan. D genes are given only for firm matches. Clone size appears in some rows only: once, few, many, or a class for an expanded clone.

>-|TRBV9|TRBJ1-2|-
CASSVGGVSFYGYTF
TGTGCCAGCAGCGTAGGGGGAGTGAGCTTCTATGGCTACACCTTC
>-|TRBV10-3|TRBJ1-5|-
CAISAQGDLGPQHF
TGTGCCATCAGTGCACAGGGTGATCTAGGGCCCCAGCATTTT
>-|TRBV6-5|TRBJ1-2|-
CASRYNSDYGYTF
TGTGCCAGCAGGTACAACAGTGATTATGGCTACACCTTC
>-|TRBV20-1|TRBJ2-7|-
CSVNGEYEQYF
TGCAGTGTAAACGGGGAGTACGAGCAGTACTTC
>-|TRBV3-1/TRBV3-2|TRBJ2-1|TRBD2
CASSQEAVAGRVNEQFF
TGTGCCAGCAGCCAAGAAGCGGTAGCCGGGAGGGTCAATGAGCAGTTCTTC
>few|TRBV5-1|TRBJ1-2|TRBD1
CASSLVPTGGYGYTF
TGCGCCAGCAGCTTGGTCCCCACAGGGGGTTATGGCTACACCTTC
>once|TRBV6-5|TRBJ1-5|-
CASSPGWYGNQPQHF
TGTGCCAGCAGTCCAGGCTGGTATGGCAATCAGCCCCAGCATTTT
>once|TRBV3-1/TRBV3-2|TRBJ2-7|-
CASSQDTGGYEQYF
TGTGCCAGCAGCCAAGATACTGGGGGGTACGAGCAGTACTTC
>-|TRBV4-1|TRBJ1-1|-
CASSQDEAGGNTEAFF
TGCGCCAGCAGCCAAGATGAGGCCGGAGGGAACACTGAAGCTTTCTTT
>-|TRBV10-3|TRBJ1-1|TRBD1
CAISEAGQGSDTEAFF
TGTGCCATCAGTGAGGCGGGACAGGGGTCGGACACTGAAGCTTTCTTT
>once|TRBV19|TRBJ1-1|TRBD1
CASSTQGDTEAFF
TGTGCCAGTAGTACCCAGGGGGACACTGAAGCTTTCTTT
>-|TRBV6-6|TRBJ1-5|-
CASSYLDRLSNQPQHF
TGTGCCAGCAGTTACCTGGACAGACTTAGCAATCAGCCCCAGCATTTT
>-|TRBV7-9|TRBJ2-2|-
CASSSGLHTGELFF
TGTGCCAGCAGCTCAGGACTGCACACCGGGGAGCTGTTTTTT
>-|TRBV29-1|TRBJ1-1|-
CSTRQDYTEAFF
TGCAGCACAAGACAGGATTACACTGAAGCTTTCTTT
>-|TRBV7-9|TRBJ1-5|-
CASSPTGSNQPQHF
TGTGCCAGCAGCCCTACAGGGAGCAATCAGCCCCAGCATTTT
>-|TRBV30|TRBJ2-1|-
CAWSVFGGASQFF
TGTGCCTGGAGTGTATTTGGCGGGGCGTCGCAGTTCTTC
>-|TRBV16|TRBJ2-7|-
CASSRPRHPYEQYF
TGTGCCAGCAGTAGACCCCGACACCCCTACGAGCAGTACTTC
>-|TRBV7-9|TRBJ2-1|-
CASSLGQSLLNEQFF
TGTGCCAGCAGCTTAGGCCAGTCCCTGCTCAATGAGCAGTTCTTC
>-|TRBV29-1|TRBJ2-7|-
CSVARDLGYEQYF
TGCAGCGTTGCCCGGGACTTAGGCTACGAGCAGTACTTC
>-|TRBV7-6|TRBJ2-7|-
CASSPRGGGNEQYF
TGTGCCAGCAGCCCCCGGGGAGGGGGGAACGAGCAGTACTTC
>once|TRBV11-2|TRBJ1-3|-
CASSLVGAIYF
TGTGCCAGCAGCTTAGTCGGAGCCATATATTTT
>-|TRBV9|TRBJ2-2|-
CASSKVAGENTGELFF
TGTGCCAGTTCCAAAGTGGCGGGTGAGAACACCGGGGAGCTGTTTTTT
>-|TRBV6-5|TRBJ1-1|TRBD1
CASRLQGRNTEAFF
TGTGCCAGCAGATTACAGGGGAGGAACACTGAAGCTTTCTTT
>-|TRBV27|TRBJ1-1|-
CASSFQENTEAFF
TGTGCCAGCAGTTTTCAGGAGAACACTGAAGCTTTCTTT